The 2 T cell receptor beta chains below all came from one sample that was sequenced in a study of post-analysis software for immune sequencing data. Study-level findings and limits: Compared with controls, patients had more of roughly five TRBV segments, including TRBV5-6, TRBV5-1 and TRBV20-1.

TCR beta cDNA libraries had unique molecular identifiers. TCRdb re-called the PCR reads through MiXCR, storing one row per CDR3 protein. This table holds approximately 460,000 distinct CDR3 sequences, approximately 45% found once. Their specific antigens are unknown. Sequencing used blood. The receptors originated from a girl aged 5-17 years with multiple sclerosis.

The gene calls are TRBV7-2 and TRBJ2-3; tentative D call: TRBD1 (5 bases). V was clipped by 3 bases and J by 2 bases, with 9 bases between them. This CDR3 has 14 amino acids. The germline gives CDR1 SGHTA, CDR2 FQGNSA. The CDR3 nucleotides are TGTGCCAGCAGCTTGGGGCTCGTCACAGATACGCAGTATTTT. Its translation: CASSLGLVTDTQYF.

The chain uses TRBV20-1 and TRBJ1-2; D call uncertain. Trimming removed 0 bases at V and 1 base at J, with 3 bases between. In germline, CDR1 is DFQATT, CDR2 SNEGSKA (reference sequence). The CDR3 is 12 residues long. CDR3 protein: CSAREINYGYTF. In DNA form, the CDR3 reads TGCAGTGCTAGAGAGATTAACTATGGCTACACCTTC.